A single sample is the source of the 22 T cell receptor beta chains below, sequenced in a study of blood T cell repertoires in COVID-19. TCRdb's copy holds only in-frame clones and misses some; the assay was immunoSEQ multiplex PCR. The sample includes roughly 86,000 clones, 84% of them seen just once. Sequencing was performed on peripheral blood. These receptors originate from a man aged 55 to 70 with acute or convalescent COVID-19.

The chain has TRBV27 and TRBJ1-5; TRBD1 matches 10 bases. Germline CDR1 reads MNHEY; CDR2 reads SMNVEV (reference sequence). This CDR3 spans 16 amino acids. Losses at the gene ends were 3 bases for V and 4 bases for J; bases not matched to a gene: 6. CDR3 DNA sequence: TGTGCCAGCAGTTTTTCCGGGACAGGGGAGAATCAGCCCCAGCATTTT. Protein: CASSFSGTGENQPQHF.

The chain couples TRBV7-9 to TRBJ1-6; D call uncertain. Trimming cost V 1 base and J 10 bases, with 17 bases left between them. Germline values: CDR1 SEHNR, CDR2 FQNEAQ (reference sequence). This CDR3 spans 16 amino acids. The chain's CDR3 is CASSLGDGVTGSPLHF. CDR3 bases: TGTGCCAGCAGCTTAGGCGATGGGGTAACGGGGTCACCCCTCCACTTT.

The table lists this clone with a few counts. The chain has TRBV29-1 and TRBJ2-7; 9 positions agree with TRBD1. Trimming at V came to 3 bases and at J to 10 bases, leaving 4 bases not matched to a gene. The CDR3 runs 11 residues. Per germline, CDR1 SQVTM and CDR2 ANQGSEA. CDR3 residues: CSVDGQGIQYF. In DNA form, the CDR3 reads TGCAGCGTTGACGGACAGGGGATTCAGTACTTC.

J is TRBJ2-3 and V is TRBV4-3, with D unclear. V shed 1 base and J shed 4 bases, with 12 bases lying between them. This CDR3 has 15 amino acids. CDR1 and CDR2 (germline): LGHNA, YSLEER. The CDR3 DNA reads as TGCGCCAGCAGCCAAGGCCCGGTCGCGTCAGATACGCAGTATTTT. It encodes CASSQGPVASDTQYF.

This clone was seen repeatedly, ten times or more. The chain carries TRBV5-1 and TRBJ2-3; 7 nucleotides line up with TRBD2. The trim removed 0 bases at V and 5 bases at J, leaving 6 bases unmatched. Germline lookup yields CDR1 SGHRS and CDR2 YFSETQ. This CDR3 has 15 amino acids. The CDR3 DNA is TGCGCCAGCAGCTTGGAGCGGGGAGGACAAGATACGCAGTATTTT. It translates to CASSLERGGQDTQYF.

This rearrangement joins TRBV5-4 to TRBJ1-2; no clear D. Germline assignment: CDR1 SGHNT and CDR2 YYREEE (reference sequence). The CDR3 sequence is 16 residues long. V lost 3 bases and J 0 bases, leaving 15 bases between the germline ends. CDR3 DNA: TGTGCCAGCAGCTCCCTGCAACACCCAGCTAACTATGGCTACACCTTC. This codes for CASSSLQHPANYGYTF.

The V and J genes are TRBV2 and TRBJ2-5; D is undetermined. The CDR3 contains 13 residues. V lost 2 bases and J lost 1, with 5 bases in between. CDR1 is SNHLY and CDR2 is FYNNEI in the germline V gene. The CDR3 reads CASSENSQETQYF. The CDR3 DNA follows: TGTGCCAGCAGTGAAAACAGCCAAGAGACCCAGTACTTC.

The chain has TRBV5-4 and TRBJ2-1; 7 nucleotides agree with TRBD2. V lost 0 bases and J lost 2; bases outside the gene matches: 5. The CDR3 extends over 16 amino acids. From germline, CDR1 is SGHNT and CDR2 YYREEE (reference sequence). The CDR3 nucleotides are TGTGCCAGCAGCTTGGTGGGGGGGGTGGCCTACAATGAGCAGTTCTTC. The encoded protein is CASSLVGGVAYNEQFF. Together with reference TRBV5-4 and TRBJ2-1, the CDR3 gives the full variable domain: ETGVTQSPTHLIKTRGQQVTLRCSSQSGHNTVSWYQQALGQGPQFIFQYYREEENGRGNFPPRFSGLQFPNYSSELNVNALELDDSALYLCASSLVGGVAYNEQFFGPGTRLTVL.

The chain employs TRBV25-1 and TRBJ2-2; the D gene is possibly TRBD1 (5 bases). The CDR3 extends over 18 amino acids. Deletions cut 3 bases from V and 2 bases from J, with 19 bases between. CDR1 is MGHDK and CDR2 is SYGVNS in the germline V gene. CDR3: CASSDFETDRTNTGELFF. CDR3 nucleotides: TGTGCCAGCAGTGATTTCGAGACAGACCGAACTAACACCGGGGAGCTGTTTTTT.

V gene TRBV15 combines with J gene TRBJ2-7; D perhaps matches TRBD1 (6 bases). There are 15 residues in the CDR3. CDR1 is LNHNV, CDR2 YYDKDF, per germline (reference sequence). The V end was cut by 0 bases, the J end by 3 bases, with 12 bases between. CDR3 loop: CATSRDEGHNYEQYF. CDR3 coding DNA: TGTGCCACCAGCAGAGATGAGGGACATAACTACGAGCAGTACTTC.

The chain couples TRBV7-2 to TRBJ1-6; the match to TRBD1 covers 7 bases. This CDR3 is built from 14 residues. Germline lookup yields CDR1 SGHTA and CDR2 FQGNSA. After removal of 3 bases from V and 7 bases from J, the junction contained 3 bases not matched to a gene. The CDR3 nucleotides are TGTGCCAGCAGCTTGGGACAGATGAATTCACCCCTCCACTTT. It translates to CASSLGQMNSPLHF.

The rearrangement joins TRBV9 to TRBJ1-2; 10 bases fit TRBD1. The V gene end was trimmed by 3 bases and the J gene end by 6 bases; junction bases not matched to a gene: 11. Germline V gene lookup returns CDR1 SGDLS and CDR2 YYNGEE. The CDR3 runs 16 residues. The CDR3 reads CASSAPGTGVQNGYTF. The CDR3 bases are TGTGCCAGCAGCGCCCCGGGGACAGGGGTACAGAATGGCTACACCTTC.

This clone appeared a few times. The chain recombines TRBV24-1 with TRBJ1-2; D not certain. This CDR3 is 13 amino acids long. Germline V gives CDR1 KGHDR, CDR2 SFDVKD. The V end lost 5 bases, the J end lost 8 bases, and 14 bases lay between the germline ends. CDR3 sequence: CATSGAEMRGYTF. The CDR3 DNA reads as TGTGCCACCAGTGGAGCTGAAATGAGGGGCTACACCTTC.

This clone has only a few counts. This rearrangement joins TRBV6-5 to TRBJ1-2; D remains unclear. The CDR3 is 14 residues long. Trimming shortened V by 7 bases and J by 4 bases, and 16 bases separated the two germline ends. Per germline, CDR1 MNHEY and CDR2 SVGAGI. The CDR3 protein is CASTAGSLSYGYTF. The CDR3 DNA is TGTGCCAGCACCGCGGGCAGCCTCTCCTATGGCTACACCTTC.

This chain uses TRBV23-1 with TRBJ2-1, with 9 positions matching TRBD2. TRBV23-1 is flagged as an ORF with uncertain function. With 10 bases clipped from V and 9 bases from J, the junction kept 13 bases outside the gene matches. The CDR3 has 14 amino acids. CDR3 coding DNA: TGCGCCAACCGAAGGCGGGGGGGCGACGGTGAGCAGTTCTTC. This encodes CANRRRGGDGEQFF.

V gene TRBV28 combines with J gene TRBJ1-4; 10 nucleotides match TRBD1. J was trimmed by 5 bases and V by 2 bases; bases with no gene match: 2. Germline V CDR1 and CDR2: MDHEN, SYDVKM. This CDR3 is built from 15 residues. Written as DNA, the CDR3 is TGTGCCAGCAGTTTACCGACAGGGGGCAATGAAAAACTGTTTTTT. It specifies CASSLPTGGNEKLFF.

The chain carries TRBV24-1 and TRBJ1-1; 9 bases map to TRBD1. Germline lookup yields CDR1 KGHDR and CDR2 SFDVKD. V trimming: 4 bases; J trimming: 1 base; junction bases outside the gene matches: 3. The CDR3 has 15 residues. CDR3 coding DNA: TGTGCCACCAGTGACCCGGGACAGGGGAACACTGAAGCTTTCTTT. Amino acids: CATSDPGQGNTEAFF.

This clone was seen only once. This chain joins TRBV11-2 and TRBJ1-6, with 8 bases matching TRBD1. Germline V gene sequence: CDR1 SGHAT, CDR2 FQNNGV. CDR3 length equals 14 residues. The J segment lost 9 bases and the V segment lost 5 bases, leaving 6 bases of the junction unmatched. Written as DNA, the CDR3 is TGTGCCAGCAGCGTGGCAGGGGGCGGTTCACCCCTCCACTTT. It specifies CASSVAGGGSPLHF.

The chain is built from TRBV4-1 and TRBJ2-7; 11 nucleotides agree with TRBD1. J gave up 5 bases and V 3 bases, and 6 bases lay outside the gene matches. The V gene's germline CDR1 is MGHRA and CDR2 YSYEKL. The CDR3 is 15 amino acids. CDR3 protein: CASSHHGQGADEQYF. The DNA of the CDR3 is TGCGCCAGCAGCCACCACGGACAGGGGGCAGACGAGCAGTACTTC.

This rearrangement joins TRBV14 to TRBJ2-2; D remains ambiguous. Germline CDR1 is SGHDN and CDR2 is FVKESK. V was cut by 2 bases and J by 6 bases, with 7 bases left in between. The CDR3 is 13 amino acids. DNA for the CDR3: TGTGCCAGCAGCCAACAATCCCCCGGGGAGCTGTTTTTT. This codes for CASSQQSPGELFF.

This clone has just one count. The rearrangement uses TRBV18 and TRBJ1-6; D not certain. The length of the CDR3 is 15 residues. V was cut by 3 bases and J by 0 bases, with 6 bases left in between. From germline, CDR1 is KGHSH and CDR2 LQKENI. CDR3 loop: CASSPESSYNSPLHF. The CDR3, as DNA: TGTGCCAGCTCACCGGAGAGCTCCTATAATTCACCCCTCCACTTT.

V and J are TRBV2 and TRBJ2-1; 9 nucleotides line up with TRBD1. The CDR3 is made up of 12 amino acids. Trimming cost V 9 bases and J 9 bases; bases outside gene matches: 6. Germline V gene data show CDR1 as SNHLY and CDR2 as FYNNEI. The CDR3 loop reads CASGQGRAEQFF. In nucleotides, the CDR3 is TGTGCCAGTGGACAGGGGAGGGCTGAGCAGTTCTTC.